These 15 T cell receptor beta chains were all obtained from the same sample, sequenced in a study of cytomegalovirus exposure and HLA in healthy donors. Primers for the PCR totalled 60 Vbeta and 13 Jbeta. Method: immunoSEQ multiplex PCR; TCRdb's copy keeps in-frame clones and lacks some. This table has 110,000 or so clones, 70% to 85% appearing once. Sequencing was carried out using PBMCs. The receptors here all came from a woman under 30 in good health and CMV-seronegative.

CDR3 bases: TGCGCCAGCAGCTGGGGGGGGCTTGGGGACTACGAGCAGTACTTC. Protein: CASSWGGLGDYEQYF. J is TRBJ2-7 and V is TRBV5-1, with a weak D call TRBD2 (7 bases). This CDR3 is 15 amino acids long. V lost 3 bases and J 3 bases, leaving 16 bases between the germline ends. Looked up from germline, CDR1 is SGHRS and CDR2 is YFSETQ.

This chain joins TRBV15 and TRBJ2-3; 12 nucleotides agree with TRBD2. CDR1 and CDR2 from the germline V gene are LNHNV and YYDKDF (reference sequence). The CDR3 extends over 18 amino acids. Unmatched junction bases numbered 7, after V lost 0 bases and J lost 3 bases. This CDR3 is CATSRDPSGGAGTDTQYF. CDR3 nucleotide sequence: TGTGCCACCAGCAGAGATCCTAGCGGGGGGGCCGGTACAGATACGCAGTATTTT.

This clone was picked up one time. The chain has TRBV7-8 and TRBJ2-3; D perhaps matches TRBD2 (5 bases). The CDR3 spans 13 residues. The ends were cut back, 7 bases at V and 4 bases at J, with 12 bases in the middle. CDR1 and CDR2 from the germline V gene are SGHVS and FQNEAQ. This CDR3 reads CASIPSGSDTQYF. DNA for the CDR3: TGTGCCAGCATCCCCAGCGGCTCAGATACGCAGTATTTT. Complete variable domain (other parts from reference TRBV7-8 and TRBJ2-3): GAGVSQSPRYKVAKRGQDVALRCDPISGHVSLFWYQQALGQGPEFLTYFQNEAQLDKSGLPSDRFFAERPEGSVSTLKIQRTQQEDSAVYLCASIPSGSDTQYFGPGTRLTVL.

The rearrangement joins TRBV27 to TRBJ2-7; D may be TRBD1 or TRBD2 (9 bases each). This CDR3 region has 19 residues. Per germline, CDR1 MNHEY and CDR2 SMNVEV (reference sequence). V lost 8 bases and J lost 3, with 32 bases in between. CDR3 region: CASGTGTGTVAGEDYEQYF. As DNA, the CDR3 is TGTGCCAGCGGGACAGGGACAGGGACTGTAGCGGGAGAAGACTACGAGCAGTACTTC.

The chain carries TRBV4-1 and TRBJ1-5; D perhaps matches TRBD1 (5 bases). The germline CDR1 and CDR2 sequences are MGHRA and YSYEKL. V dropped 1 base and J dropped 5 bases, with 18 bases sitting between them. This CDR3 is built from 17 residues. This chain's CDR3 is CASSQGRGGRRDQPQHF. CDR3 sequence (DNA): TGCGCCAGCAGCCAAGGAAGGGGAGGCAGAAGGGATCAGCCCCAGCATTTT.

The V and J genes are TRBV15 and TRBJ1-3; maybe TRBD1 (6 bases). Trimming left V 11 bases short and J 1 base short, with 12 bases between. The CDR3 length is 13 residues. Germline V gene sequence: CDR1 LNHNV, CDR2 YYDKDF (reference sequence). CDR3: CAVKGGSGNTIYF. In DNA form, the CDR3 reads TGTGCCGTTAAAGGGGGATCTGGAAACACCATATATTTT. The full variable domain, its missing parts supplied by reference TRBV15 and TRBJ1-3, is DAMVIQNPRYQVTQFGKPVTLSCSQTLNHNVMYWYQQKSSQAPKLLFHYYDKDFNNEADTPDNFQSRRPNTSFCFLDIRSPGLGDTAMYLCAVKGGSGNTIYFGEGSWLTVV.

The gene calls are TRBV5-1 and TRBJ1-1, with TRBD1 matching over 9 bases. Per germline, CDR1 SGHRS and CDR2 YFSETQ. V trimming: 4 bases; J trimming: 4 bases; junction bases outside the gene matches: 8. The CDR3 is made up of 15 amino acids. CDR3 in amino acids: CASSPQQGAGTEAFF. CDR3 DNA: TGCGCCAGCAGCCCACAACAGGGGGCCGGCACTGAAGCTTTCTTT.

This clone was counted a single time. The rearrangement links TRBV14 to TRBJ2-7; the D gene is possibly TRBD1 (5 bases). CDR3 size: 12 residues. Per germline, CDR1 SGHDN and CDR2 FVKESK. V was clipped by 4 bases and J by 4 bases, with 8 bases between them. The CDR3 here is CASSPQGYEQYF. As DNA, the CDR3 is TGTGCCAGCAGCCCGCAGGGTTACGAGCAGTACTTC.

The chain couples TRBV6-1 to TRBJ2-5, with 8 nucleotides matching TRBD1. The assigned J gene may be wrong: the sequence end matches TRBJ2-7 better. The CDR3 has 15 residues. Per germline, CDR1 MNHNS and CDR2 SASEGT. The DNA of the CDR3 is TGTGCCAGCAGTTCACTTCGGACAGGGCCCTACGAGCAGTACTTC. It yields the protein CASSSLRTGPYEQYF.

This chain joins TRBV9 and TRBJ1-3; no definite D call. Trimming removed 4 bases at V and 2 bases at J, with 10 bases between. In germline, CDR1 is SGDLS, CDR2 YYNGEE. The CDR3 is 14 residues long. This CDR3 reads CASSPGSTGNTIYF. CDR3 nucleotides: TGTGCCAGCAGCCCAGGATCGACTGGAAACACCATATATTTT. The full variable domain, in which reference TRBV9 and TRBJ1-3 provide the parts outside the CDR3, is DSGVTQTPKHLITATGQRVTLRCSPRSGDLSVYWYQQSLDQGLQFLIQYYNGEERAKGNILERFSAQQFPDLHSELNLSSLELGDSALYFCASSPGSTGNTIYFGEGSWLTVV.

CDR3 DNA sequence: TGTGCCAGCAGCTTAGATCTCCGGACAGGGTCCTACAATGAGCAGTTCTTC. This translates into CASSLDLRTGSYNEQFF. The J gene is TRBJ2-1, the V gene TRBV11-2; 8 positions match TRBD1. CDR1 is SGHAT, CDR2 FQNNGV, per germline. The V segment lost 0 bases and the J segment 1 base; nucleotides outside the gene matches: 5. The CDR3 length is 17 residues.

J is TRBJ2-7 and V is TRBV4-1, with TRBD1 matching 9 bases. Losses at the gene ends were 2 bases for V and 5 bases for J; bases not matched to a gene: 4. Germline-derived CDR1 and CDR2 are MGHRA and YSYEKL. The CDR3 runs to 14 residues. CDR3 sequence (DNA): TGCGCCAGCAGCCAATGGACAGGGGAGGACGAGCAGTACGTC. Its translation: CASSQWTGEDEQYV.

On this clone: One end of the junction fails to match germline, which may point to a read error. The chain joins TRBV7-7 to TRBJ2-1, with a tentative D call TRBD1 (6 bases). Germline lookup yields CDR1 SSHAT and CDR2 FNYEAQ (reference sequence). The CDR3 totals 15 residues. CDR3 sequence: CASSLHLGTYNEQFF. The CDR3 bases are TGTGCTAGCAGCTTACACCTCGGGACATACAATGAGCAGTTCTTC.

The chain joins TRBV7-2 to TRBJ2-3; 11 positions agree with TRBD2. CDR1 SGHTA and CDR2 FQGNSA come from the germline V gene. J lost 3 bases, V lost 5 bases, and 7 bases had no gene match. This CDR3 region has 16 residues. The CDR3 loop reads CASSRRLAGRTDTQYF. Written as DNA, the CDR3 is TGTGCCAGCAGCCGCCGACTAGCGGGGAGGACAGATACGCAGTATTTT. Full variable domain (missing parts from reference TRBV7-2 and TRBJ2-3): GAGVSQSPSNKVTEKGKDVELRCDPISGHTALYWYRQSLGQGLEFLIYFQGNSAPDKSGLPSDRFSAERTGGSVSTLTIQRTQQEDSAVYLCASSRRLAGRTDTQYFGPGTRLTVL.

This CDR3 reads CASSLGLAGARNEQFF. CDR3 sequence (DNA): TGTGCCAGCAGCTTAGGACTAGCGGGGGCCCGCAATGAGCAGTTCTTC. J is TRBJ2-1 and V is TRBV7-9, with 12 bases matching TRBD2. This CDR3 region has 16 residues. J lost 6 bases, V lost 1 base, and 4 bases had no gene match. The germline V gene has CDR1 SEHNR and CDR2 FQNEAQ (reference sequence).